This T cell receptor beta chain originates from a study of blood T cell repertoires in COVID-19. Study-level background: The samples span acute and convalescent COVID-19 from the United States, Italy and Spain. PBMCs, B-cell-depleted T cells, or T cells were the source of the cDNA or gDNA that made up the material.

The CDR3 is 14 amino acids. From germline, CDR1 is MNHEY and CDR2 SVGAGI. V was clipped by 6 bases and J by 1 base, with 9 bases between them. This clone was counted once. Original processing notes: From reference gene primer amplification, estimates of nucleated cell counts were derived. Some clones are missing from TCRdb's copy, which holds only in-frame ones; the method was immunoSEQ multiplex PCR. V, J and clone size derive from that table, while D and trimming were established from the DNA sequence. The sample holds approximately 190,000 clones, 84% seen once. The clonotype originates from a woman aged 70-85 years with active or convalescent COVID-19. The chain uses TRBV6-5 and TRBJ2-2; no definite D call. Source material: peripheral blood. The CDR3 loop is CASRLQMNTGELFF. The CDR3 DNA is TGTGCCAGCAGGCTACAGATGAACACCGGGGAGCTGTTTTTT.